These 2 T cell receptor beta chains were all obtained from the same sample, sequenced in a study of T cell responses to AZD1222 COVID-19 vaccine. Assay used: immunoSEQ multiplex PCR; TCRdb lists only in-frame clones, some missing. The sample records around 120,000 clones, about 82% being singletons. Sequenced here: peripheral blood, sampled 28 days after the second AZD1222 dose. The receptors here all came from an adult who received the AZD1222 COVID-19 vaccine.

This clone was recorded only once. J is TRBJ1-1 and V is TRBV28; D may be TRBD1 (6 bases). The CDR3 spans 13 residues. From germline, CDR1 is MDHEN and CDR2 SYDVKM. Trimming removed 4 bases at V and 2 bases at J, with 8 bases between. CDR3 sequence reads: CASSSTGNTEAFF. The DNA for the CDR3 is TGTGCCAGCAGTTCGACAGGAAACACTGAAGCTTTCTTT. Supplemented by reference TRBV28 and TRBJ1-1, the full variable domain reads DVKVTQSSRYLVKRTGEKVFLECVQDMDHENMFWYRQDPGLGLRLIYFSYDVKMKEKGDIPEGYSVSREKKERFSLILESASTNQTSMYLCASSSTGNTEAFFGQGTRLTVV.

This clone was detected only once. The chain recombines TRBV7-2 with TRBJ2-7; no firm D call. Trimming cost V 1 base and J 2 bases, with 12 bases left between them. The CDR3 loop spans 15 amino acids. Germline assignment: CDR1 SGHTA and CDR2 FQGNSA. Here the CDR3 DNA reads TGTGCCAGCAGCTTAGGCGGCGCCTTTCCCTACGAGCAGTACTTC. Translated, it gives CASSLGGAFPYEQYF.